Listed below are T cell receptor beta chains from one sample, sequenced in a study of PD-1 blockade in classical Hodgkin lymphoma. Profiling relied on immunoSEQ multiplex PCR, and the TCRdb table lists in-frame clones only, not all of them. The table has fewer than 90,000 clones, 90% to 95% seen once; the top ten hold 8%. Source: peripheral blood mononuclear cells (PBMCs), taken at baseline. The receptors come from a human donor with classical Hodgkin lymphoma. Both conserved end residues are part of each CDR3. D genes are given only for firm matches. Size is stated for part of the rows, as once, few or many counts, or as a class when the clone is expanded.

d_call clone_size j_call v_call cdr3_length cdr3_aa cdr3_nt
TRBD2 NA TRBJ2-1 TRBV9 20 CASSVAVGVASGISYNEQFF TGTGCCAGCAGCGTAGCAGTGGGTGTGGCTAGCGGGATCTCCTACAATGAGCAGTTCTTC
NA NA TRBJ2-3 TRBV5-1 12 CASSLNTDTQYF TGCGCCAGCAGCTTGAACACAGATACGCAGTATTTT
NA NA TRBJ2-7 TRBV5-1 13 CASSLELTGRQYF TGCGCCAGCAGCTTAGAACTGACAGGAAGGCAGTACTTC
NA NA TRBJ1-1 TRBV5-1 14 CASSTGTVDTEAFF TGCGCCAGCAGCACCGGAACAGTGGACACTGAAGCTTTCTTT
TRBD2 NA TRBJ2-1 TRBV30 16 CAVPGTSGSFVNEQFF TGTGCCGTCCCCGGGACTAGTGGGAGTTTTGTCAATGAGCAGTTCTTC
NA NA TRBJ2-1 TRBV5-5 15 CASSIGGSRQGEQFF TGTGCCAGCTCTATAGGAGGGTCTCGGCAGGGCGAGCAGTTCTTC
NA once TRBJ1-6 TRBV4-3 16 CASSQELSSYNSPLHF TGCGCCAGCAGCCAAGAACTGAGCTCCTATAATTCACCCCTCCACTTT
TRBD2 few TRBJ2-7 TRBV27 12 CASSLGGDEQYF TGTGCCAGCAGTTTGGGGGGGGACGAGCAGTACTTC
NA NA TRBJ1-5 TRBV6-5 15 CASSRSGYSNQPQHF TGTGCCAGCAGCCGCTCGGGATATAGCAATCAGCCCCAGCATTTT
TRBD2 NA TRBJ2-7 TRBV10-3 18 CAISESGGASGVTYEQYF TGTGCCATCAGTGAGTCAGGGGGGGCTAGCGGGGTTACCTACGAGCAGTACTTC
TRBD1 NA TRBJ1-5 TRBV28 19 CASSLGNKYRTGKDQPQHF TGTGCCAGCAGTTTAGGAAACAAATACCGGACAGGGAAAGATCAGCCCCAGCATTTT
NA NA TRBJ2-6 TRBV4-1 16 CASSQEPWAGANVLTF TGCGCCAGCAGCCAAGAGCCGTGGGCTGGGGCCAACGTCCTGACTTTC
NA NA TRBJ2-4 TRBV29-1 14 CSVEVGGAKNIQYF TGCAGCGTTGAAGTTGGGGGCGCCAAAAACATTCAGTACTTC
TRBD2 NA TRBJ2-3 TRBV7-2 15 CASSPAGVSSDTQYF TGTGCCAGCAGCCCGGCGGGAGTGAGTTCAGATACGCAGTATTTT
TRBD2 NA TRBJ2-5 TRBV7-3 14 CASSPTGTTETQYF TGTGCCAGCAGCCCTACCGGGACTACGGAGACCCAGTACTTC
NA NA TRBJ2-7 TRBV9 15 CASSPSQGGYYEQYF TGTGCCAGCAGCCCCTCCCAGGGGGGGTACTACGAGCAGTACTTC
NA NA TRBJ2-7 TRBV4-1 16 CASSQDLTASSYEQYF TGCGCCAGCAGCCAAGATTTGACAGCCTCCTCCTACGAGCAGTACTTC
NA NA TRBJ2-2 TRBV6-5 15 CASKRGSQPTGELFF TGTGCCAGCAAAAGGGGGAGCCAACCCACCGGGGAGCTGTTTTTT
NA NA TRBJ2-5 TRBV11-1 13 CASTSTLRETQYF TGTGCCAGCACCTCGACCCTTAGGGAGACCCAGTACTTC
TRBD2 NA TRBJ2-1 TRBV25-1 15 CASSPGTSGYNEQFF TGTGCCAGCAGTCCCGGGACTAGCGGGTACAATGAGCAGTTCTTC
TRBD2 NA TRBJ2-7 TRBV4-3 16 CASSQGKGTRYYEQYF TGCGCCAGCAGCCAAGGCAAGGGGACTAGGTACTACGAGCAGTACTTC
TRBD1 few TRBJ1-2 TRBV25-1 13 CATSFGTGVGYTF TGTGCCACCTCCTTCGGGACAGGGGTTGGCTACACCTTC
NA NA TRBJ2-7 TRBV7-9 13 CASSLGPSGEQYF TGTGCCAGCAGCTTAGGTCCTTCTGGAGAGCAGTACTTC
TRBD1 once TRBJ2-7 TRBV9 15 CASSAPGQGASEQYF TGTGCCAGCAGCGCCCCGGGACAGGGGGCAAGCGAGCAGTACTTC
NA NA TRBJ2-3 TRBV7-3 15 CASSLRTTSTDTQYF TGTGCCAGCAGCTTAAGGACAACTAGCACAGATACGCAGTATTTT
TRBD2 NA TRBJ2-7 TRBV5-6 15 CASSLELAASYEQYF TGTGCCAGCAGCTTGGAACTAGCGGCTTCCTACGAGCAGTACTTC
NA NA TRBJ1-1 TRBV21-1 14 CASSKGQGDSQAFF TGTGCCAGCAGCAAAGGTCAGGGGGACAGCCAAGCTTTCTTT
NA NA TRBJ2-1 TRBV9 14 CASSVEGKSNEQFF TGTGCCAGCAGCGTAGAGGGTAAGAGCAATGAGCAGTTCTTC
NA NA TRBJ1-1 TRBV28 17 CASSYPAGYGANTEAFF TGTGCCAGCAGCTACCCAGCGGGATACGGGGCGAACACTGAAGCTTTCTTT
NA NA TRBJ1-6 TRBV2 17 CASSVLPLSSYNSPLHF TGTGCCAGCAGTGTTCTTCCGCTAAGCTCCTATAATTCACCCCTCCACTTT
NA NA TRBJ1-6 TRBV11-2 13 CASSPSRNSPLHF TGTGCCAGCAGCCCTAGCCGGAATTCACCCCTCCACTTT
NA NA TRBJ1-2 TRBV4-2 13 CASSQVGDYGYTF TGTGCCAGCAGCCAAGTCGGGGACTATGGCTACACCTTC
NA NA TRBJ2-1 TRBV27 16 CASSLGAEGLYNEQFF TGTGCCAGCAGTTTAGGAGCGGAAGGCCTTTACAATGAGCAGTTCTTC